This passage covers 31 T cell receptor beta chains from one sample sequenced in a study of technical replicates of blood from four donors (dated by TCRdb to 2016 to 2017). Library preparation employed the immunoSEQ multiplex PCR assay. This is the immuneACCESS table as TCRdb keeps it, with only in-frame sequences that have V and J called. A part of the clones is gone; compared with another copy, unresolved V genes explain less than half, and the rest is unexplained. The sample has about 100,000 clones on record, approximately 94% of them singletons. Roughly 0.22% of the sample belongs to the ten largest clones. Sequences were obtained from T cells isolated from PBMCs. Every receptor here comes from a human donor in good health.

The rearrangement uses TRBV27 and TRBJ1-2; D is possibly TRBD1 (5 bases). V lost 3 bases and J 7 bases, leaving 12 bases between the germline ends. Germline CDR1 and CDR2: MNHEY and SMNVEV (reference sequence). This CDR3 comprises 13 residues. The chain's CDR3 is CASSFEGTRGYTF. The CDR3, as DNA: TGTGCCAGCAGTTTTGAGGGGACTCGTGGCTACACCTTC.

The V gene is TRBV2, the J gene TRBJ1-2, with TRBD1 matching 10 bases. Trimming cost V 7 bases and J 5 bases; bases outside gene matches: 7. The CDR3 is 14 amino acids. Germline V CDR1 and CDR2: SNHLY, FYNNEI. CDR3 sequence: CASTLTGGKYGYTF. In nucleotides, the CDR3 is TGTGCCAGCACCTTGACAGGGGGCAAGTATGGCTACACCTTC.

V gene TRBV5-4 combines with J gene TRBJ2-1, with no clear D. CDR3 length equals 12 residues. Trimming left V 1 base short and J 15 bases short, with 14 bases between. The germline V gene has CDR1 SGHNT and CDR2 YYREEE (reference sequence). CDR3 DNA sequence: TGTGCCAGCAGCTTGTGGGCCGACGCTCTGTTCTTC. Residues: CASSLWADALFF.

The J gene is TRBJ2-1, the V gene TRBV5-4, with D possibly matching TRBD2 (5 bases). Germline loops: CDR1 SGHNT, CDR2 YYREEE (reference sequence). V dropped 0 bases and J dropped 1 base, with 17 bases sitting between them. This CDR3 has 18 residues. In DNA, the CDR3 is TGTGCCAGCAGCTTGGAAAGCGGATTTTTATCGTCCTACAATGAGCAGTTCTTC. Translation gives CASSLESGFLSSYNEQFF.

V is TRBV7-6 and J is TRBJ1-1; D is possibly TRBD1 (5 bases). The germline V gene has CDR1 SGHVS and CDR2 FNYEAQ. Trimming stripped 2 bases from V and 6 bases from J, with 7 bases between. This CDR3 contains 12 residues. CDR3 residues: CASSLWGAEAFF. CDR3 DNA: TGTGCCAGCAGCTTATGGGGCGCTGAAGCTTTCTTT.

The CDR3 protein is CASKRTSTDTQYF. DNA of the CDR3: TGTGCCAGCAAGAGGACAAGCACAGATACGCAGTATTTT. This chain connects TRBV2 to TRBJ2-3; D possibly corresponds to TRBD1 (5 bases). Between the trimmed V and J ends, which lost 7 bases and 0 bases, there was a span of 8 bases. Germline CDR1 is SNHLY and CDR2 is FYNNEI. CDR3 size: 13 residues.

The genes are TRBV30 and TRBJ2-7; D not certain. The CDR3 totals 11 residues. Germline V lookup: CDR1 GTSNPN, CDR2 SVGIG (reference sequence). The V end lost 1 base, the J end lost 5 bases, and 6 bases lay between the germline ends. DNA of the CDR3: TGTGCCTGGAGTGGACGGGACGAGCAGTACTTC. Amino acids: CAWSGRDEQYF.

The chain has TRBV7-6 and TRBJ1-1; D gene unclear. The CDR3 loop spans 15 amino acids. The V end was cut by 1 base, the J end by 3 bases, with 12 bases between. Germline CDR1 reads SGHVS; CDR2 reads FNYEAQ. For the CDR3, the DNA is TGTGCCAGCAGCTTAGGGGCGGGTATGGACACTGAAGCTTTCTTT. Amino acid sequence: CASSLGAGMDTEAFF.

In its sample, this clone was seen once. V usage is TRBV6-5 and J usage is TRBJ1-1; D unresolved. Germline V gene data show CDR1 as MNHEY and CDR2 as SVGAGI. The CDR3 contains 13 residues. The ends were cut back, 6 bases at V and 3 bases at J, with 11 bases in the middle. Written as DNA, the CDR3 is TGTGCCAGCAGGCCCTCGGGGTACACTGAAGCTTTCTTT. Its translation is CASRPSGYTEAFF.

The chain joins TRBV7-6 to TRBJ1-5; D possibly corresponds to TRBD1 (6 bases). Between the trimmed V and J ends, which lost 1 base and 4 bases, there was a span of 20 bases. The V gene's germline CDR1 is SGHVS and CDR2 FNYEAQ. The CDR3 consists of 18 residues. CDR3 DNA: TGTGCCAGCAGCTTAGAGGCGGGAGGGGGGGTAGCTAATCAGCCCCAGCATTTT. Amino acids: CASSLEAGGGVANQPQHF.

The rearrangement uses TRBV19 and TRBJ2-2; 8 bases line up with TRBD2. With 2 bases clipped from V and 3 bases from J, the junction kept 5 bases outside the gene matches. The CDR3 is made up of 16 amino acids. CDR1 is LNHDA, CDR2 SQIVND, per germline (reference sequence). The CDR3 coding sequence is TGTGCCAGTAGTATACGGGGGGGCGGGTACACCGGGGAGCTGTTTTTT. Amino acids: CASSIRGGGYTGELFF. Together with reference TRBV19 and TRBJ2-2, the CDR3 gives the full variable domain: DGGITQSPKYLFRKEGQNVTLSCEQNLNHDAMYWYRQDPGQGLRLIYYSQIVNDFQKGDIAEGYSVSREKKESFPLTVTSAQKNPTAFYLCASSIRGGGYTGELFFGEGSRLTVL.

The chain employs TRBV28 and TRBJ1-1, with 9 nucleotides matching TRBD1. The germline V gene has CDR1 MDHEN and CDR2 SYDVKM. V lost 5 bases to trimming and J lost 6 bases; unmatched junction nucleotides: 10. The length of the CDR3 is 15 residues. In DNA form, the CDR3 reads TGTGCCAGCAGTCTCCCGGGACAGGGTAGCGCTGAAGCTTTCTTT. It is translated as CASSLPGQGSAEAFF.

The V and J genes are TRBV5-4 and TRBJ2-5; 13 bases align to TRBD2. The J segment lost 5 bases and the V segment lost 0 bases, leaving 7 bases of the junction unmatched. The germline V gene encodes CDR1 SGHNT and CDR2 YYREEE (reference sequence). The CDR3 contains 17 residues. CDR3 loop: CASSLGGTSGEGETQYF. Written as DNA, the CDR3 is TGTGCCAGCAGCTTGGGGGGGACTAGCGGGGAAGGGGAGACCCAGTACTTC.

The chain joins TRBV5-1 to TRBJ2-1; 12 bases align to TRBD2. The CDR3 totals 16 residues. Germline assignment: CDR1 SGHRS and CDR2 YFSETQ. V was pared by 0 bases and J by 8 bases, with 6 bases of the junction left unmatched. CDR3 in amino acids: CASSLALAGGGDEQFF. The CDR3 nucleotides are TGCGCCAGCAGCTTGGCCCTAGCGGGAGGGGGCGATGAGCAGTTCTTC.

The chain links TRBV30 to TRBJ2-7; TRBD2 matches 12 bases. The CDR3 covers 18 residues. V dropped 3 bases and J dropped 4; count of bases not matched to a gene: 16. Germline V lookup: CDR1 GTSNPN, CDR2 SVGIG (reference sequence). CDR3: CAWRREGLAGGPRYEQYF. For the CDR3, the DNA is TGTGCCTGGAGACGTGAGGGGCTAGCGGGGGGGCCGCGGTACGAGCAGTACTTC.

The rearrangement links TRBV2 to TRBJ2-5, with TRBD2 matching over 9 bases. Germline V lookup: CDR1 SNHLY, CDR2 FYNNEI. The CDR3 consists of 13 residues. The junction had 4 bases not matched to a gene; V was cut back by 7 bases and J by 4 bases. The CDR3 nucleotides are TGTGCCAGCACTGCGGGGGGGGGAGAGACCCAGTACTTC. This codes for CASTAGGGETQYF.

V and J are TRBV25-1 and TRBJ1-5; 7 bases map to TRBD1. V was clipped by 7 bases and J by 4 bases; unmatched bases: 4. The germline V gene has CDR1 MGHDK and CDR2 SYGVNS. CDR3 size: 13 residues. The CDR3 loop reads CASIPGGNQPQHF. The CDR3 DNA sequence: TGTGCCAGCATCCCAGGGGGGAATCAGCCCCAGCATTTT.

This clone showed up just once. The rearrangement uses TRBV9 and TRBJ2-7, with D perhaps TRBD2 (5 bases). The CDR3 is 15 residues long. V was shortened by 2 bases and J by 3 bases, with 15 bases between the two germline ends. Germline CDR1 and CDR2: SGDLS and YYNGEE. CDR3 residues: CASSVGPAESYEQYF. DNA for the CDR3: TGTGCCAGCAGCGTTGGACCAGCGGAGAGCTACGAGCAGTACTTC.

V and J are TRBV6-5 and TRBJ2-3; 9 bases match TRBD1. Germline V gives CDR1 MNHEY, CDR2 SVGAGI. This CDR3 has 15 residues. V lost 3 bases to trimming and J lost 8 bases; unmatched junction nucleotides: 9. The CDR3 DNA follows: TGTGCCAGCAGTTATTCCGGGACAGGGTCAGGTACGCAGTATTTT. It yields the protein CASSYSGTGSGTQYF.

The chain carries TRBV29-1 and TRBJ2-3; D unresolved. CDR3 size: 12 residues. Trimming took 3 bases from V and 2 from J, leaving 6 bases between them. Germline-derived CDR1 and CDR2 are SQVTM and ANQGSEA. CDR3 DNA: TGCAGCGTTGAGGCCTTCACAGATACGCAGTATTTT. Protein sequence: CSVEAFTDTQYF.

V and J are TRBV19 and TRBJ1-2; D uncertain. Germline V gene sequence: CDR1 LNHDA, CDR2 SQIVND (reference sequence). The CDR3 covers 12 residues. V was clipped by 7 bases and J by 4 bases, with 10 bases between them. The CDR3 nucleotides are TGTGCCAGTATGGAGGATTCCTATGGCTACACCTTC. Translation gives CASMEDSYGYTF.

The rearrangement joins TRBV4-2 to TRBJ2-2; D uncertain. CDR3 length: 13 residues. Germline V gene data show CDR1 as LGHNA and CDR2 as YNFKEQ. V lost 4 bases and J 2 bases, leaving 5 bases between the germline ends. CDR3 sequence reads: CASSPLNTGELFF. CDR3 coding DNA: TGTGCCAGCAGCCCGTTAAACACCGGGGAGCTGTTTTTT.

The chain recombines TRBV5-4 with TRBJ2-7; 8 bases are shared with TRBD1. Unmatched junction bases numbered 9, after V lost 2 bases and J lost 5 bases. The CDR3 is 15 amino acids. Germline V gene sequence: CDR1 SGHNT, CDR2 YYREEE (reference sequence). For the CDR3, the DNA is TGTGCCAGCAGCTTTCTCTTTCGGGACAGGAACGAGCAGTACTTC. Its protein is CASSFLFRDRNEQYF.

The rearrangement joins TRBV6-5 to TRBJ1-1, with unresolved D. Germline V gene data show CDR1 as MNHEY and CDR2 as SVGAGI. Trimming left V 3 bases short and J 4 bases short, with 12 bases between. There are 14 residues in the CDR3. The CDR3 DNA reads TGTGCCAGCAGTTATGGCATCCGGAGCACTGAAGCTTTCTTT. Encoded protein: CASSYGIRSTEAFF.

J is TRBJ1-2 and V is TRBV27, with 7 bases that match TRBD1. The CDR3 extends over 16 amino acids. V lost 1 base and J lost 6; bases outside the gene matches: 11. Germline assignment: CDR1 MNHEY and CDR2 SMNVEV (reference sequence). CDR3 nucleotide sequence: TGTGCCAGCAGTTTATATACCCGGACAGGCAGCGATGGCTACACCTTC. Protein product: CASSLYTRTGSDGYTF.

This chain joins TRBV7-9 and TRBJ1-4; D may be TRBD1 (5 bases). V lost 3 bases and J lost 3, with 20 bases in between. Germline CDR1 SEHNR, CDR2 FQNEAQ (reference sequence). The length of the CDR3 is 18 residues. CDR3 amino acids: CASSFWYGGSRANEKLFF. For the CDR3, the DNA is TGTGCCAGCAGCTTCTGGTACGGGGGTTCTCGGGCTAATGAAAAACTGTTTTTT.

The V and J genes are TRBV6-4 and TRBJ2-1; tentatively, D is TRBD1 (5 bases). The CDR3 consists of 15 residues. Trimming removed 4 bases from V and 2 bases from J, with 12 bases in between. Germline CDR1 and CDR2: MRHNA and SNTAGT. This CDR3 reads CASSAETAPYNEQFF. The CDR3 bases are TGTGCCAGCAGTGCGGAGACAGCCCCCTACAATGAGCAGTTCTTC.

The V call is TRBV19, the J call TRBJ2-3; D uncertain. Trimming took off 5 bases at V and 5 bases at J, with 14 bases between the two ends. Germline V gene data show CDR1 as LNHDA and CDR2 as SQIVND (reference sequence). This CDR3 has 14 residues. The chain's CDR3 is CASSSETLLDTQYF. The CDR3 nucleotides read TGTGCCAGTAGTTCGGAGACCTTACTAGATACGCAGTATTTT. The whole variable domain, filled in from reference TRBV19 and TRBJ2-3, reads DGGITQSPKYLFRKEGQNVTLSCEQNLNHDAMYWYRQDPGQGLRLIYYSQIVNDFQKGDIAEGYSVSREKKESFPLTVTSAQKNPTAFYLCASSSETLLDTQYFGPGTRLTVL.

This clone was found once. The V and J genes are TRBV7-3 and TRBJ1-3, with 10 bases aligning to TRBD1. Germline CDR1 reads SGHTA; CDR2 reads FQGTGA. The CDR3 totals 16 residues. Trimming cost V 0 bases and J 4 bases; bases outside gene matches: 3. The CDR3 bases are TGTGCCAGCAGCTTAACAGGGACAGGGGTCGGAAACACCATATATTTT. It yields the protein CASSLTGTGVGNTIYF.

This chain links TRBV7-3 with TRBJ1-4; no definite D call. This CDR3 contains 13 residues. Looked up from germline, CDR1 is SGHTA and CDR2 is FQGTGA. Trimming removed 5 bases at V and 7 bases at J, with 11 bases between. This chain's CDR3 is CASSPARGEKLFF. In DNA, the CDR3 is TGTGCCAGCAGCCCCGCCCGGGGTGAAAAACTGTTTTTT.

This chain joins TRBV11-2 and TRBJ2-3; TRBD2 matches 15 bases. Germline V gene sequence: CDR1 SGHAT, CDR2 FQNNGV. This CDR3 contains 17 residues. J lost 5 bases, V lost 5 bases, and 8 bases had no gene match. The CDR3 region is CASSPRTSGGVGDTQYF. The CDR3 region has the DNA TGTGCCAGCAGCCCTCGGACTAGCGGGGGGGTTGGAGATACGCAGTATTTT.